This TCR beta chain was found in a study of blood T cell repertoires in COVID-19. Study summary: From T cells, B-cell-depleted T cells, or PBMCs came the material, which was cDNA or gDNA.

Generated by immunoSEQ multiplex PCR, the TCRdb table keeps only in-frame clones and is missing some. This table holds some 250,000 clones, roughly 88% found once. Trimming took 5 bases from V and 7 from J, leaving 14 bases between them. CDR1 is SEHNR, CDR2 FQNEAQ, per germline (reference sequence). This CDR3 region has 13 residues. Two consecutive negative NP/OP PCR tests, clearance, or resolved symptoms defined Cohort 3 recovery. The TCR sequence derives from a woman in her forties or fifties who had recovered from COVID-19. The sequenced sample was PBMCs or T cells enriched from blood (not recorded which). This chain links TRBV7-9 with TRBJ1-2; D remains ambiguous. The chain's CDR3 is CASSHTERSGYTF. The CDR3 nucleotides are TGTGCCAGCAGCCATACCGAGCGGAGTGGCTACACCTTC.